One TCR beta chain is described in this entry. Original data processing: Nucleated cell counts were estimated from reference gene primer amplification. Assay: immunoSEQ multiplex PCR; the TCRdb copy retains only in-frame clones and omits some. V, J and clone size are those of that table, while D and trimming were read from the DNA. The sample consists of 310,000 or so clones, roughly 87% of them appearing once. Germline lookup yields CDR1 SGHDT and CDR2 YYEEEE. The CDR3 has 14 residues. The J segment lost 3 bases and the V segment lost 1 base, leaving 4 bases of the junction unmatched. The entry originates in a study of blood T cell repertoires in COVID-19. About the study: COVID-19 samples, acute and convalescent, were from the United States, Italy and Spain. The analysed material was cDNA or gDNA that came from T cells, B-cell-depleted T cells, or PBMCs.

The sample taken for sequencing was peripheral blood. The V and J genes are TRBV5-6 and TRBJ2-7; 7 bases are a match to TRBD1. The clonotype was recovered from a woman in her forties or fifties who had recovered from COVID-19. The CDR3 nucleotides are TGTGCCAGCAGCTTGTACAGGGGTAACTACGAGCAGTACTTC. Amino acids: CASSLYRGNYEQYF.